The TCR beta chain described here comes from a study of response to subunit inactivated influenza vaccine. MiXCR, run by TCRdb on the RT-PCR reads, gives a single entry per CDR3 protein. The sample carries over 800,000 distinct CDR3 sequences, around 20% recorded once. Findings and caveats of the study: The authors suggested that few new T cells are recruited per seasonal influenza vaccination.

As concerns this clonotype: Its antigen is unidentified.

The CDR3 spans 18 residues. Germline assignment: CDR1 SGHRS and CDR2 YFSETQ. The germline V and J ends were trimmed by 0 bases and 4 bases, with 19 bases remaining between them. The clonotype originates from a man in his forties or fifties who received an inactivated influenza vaccine. The chain employs TRBV5-1 and TRBJ2-2; D is unresolved. The material sequenced was PBMCs from blood, taken 4 to 6 days after vaccination. The CDR3 sequence: CASSLAGRGIEPTGELFF. The CDR3 coding sequence is TGCGCCAGCAGCTTGGCAGGCCGTGGGATCGAGCCCACCGGGGAGCTGTTTTTT.